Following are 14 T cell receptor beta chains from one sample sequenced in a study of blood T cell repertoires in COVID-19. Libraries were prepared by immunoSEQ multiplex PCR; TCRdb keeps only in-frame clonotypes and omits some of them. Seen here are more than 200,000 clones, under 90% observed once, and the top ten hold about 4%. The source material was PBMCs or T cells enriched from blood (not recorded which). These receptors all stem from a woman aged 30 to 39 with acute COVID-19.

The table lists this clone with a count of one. The CDR3 is CASSFSYGYTF. The CDR3, as DNA: TGTGCCAGCAGCTTTAGCTATGGCTACACCTTC. The rearrangement joins TRBV7-2 to TRBJ1-2; D remains unclear. The CDR3 runs to 11 residues. CDR1 and CDR2 (germline): SGHTA, FQGNSA. V was clipped by 3 bases and J by 4 bases, with 3 bases between them.

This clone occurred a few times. The CDR3 DNA sequence: TGTGCCTGGAAACGAACCCCGGCAGGGCAGAATTCACCCCTCCACTTT. It yields the protein CAWKRTPAGQNSPLHF. The chain links TRBV30 to TRBJ1-6, with a weak D call TRBD1 (5 bases). CDR1 and CDR2 (germline): GTSNPN, SVGIG (reference sequence). The CDR3 length is 16 residues. V was cut by 4 bases and J by 7 bases, with 20 bases left in between.

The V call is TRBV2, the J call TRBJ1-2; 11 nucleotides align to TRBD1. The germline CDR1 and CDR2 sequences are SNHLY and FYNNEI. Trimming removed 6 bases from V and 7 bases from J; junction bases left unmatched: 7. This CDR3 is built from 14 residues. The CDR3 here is CASRPGQGAGGYTF. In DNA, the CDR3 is TGTGCCAGCAGACCTGGACAGGGGGCTGGTGGCTACACCTTC.

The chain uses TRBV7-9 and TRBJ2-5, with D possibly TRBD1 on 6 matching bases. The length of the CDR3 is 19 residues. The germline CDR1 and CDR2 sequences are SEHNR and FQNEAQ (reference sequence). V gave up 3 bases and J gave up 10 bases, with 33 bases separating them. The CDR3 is CASSLPLMIHGRGARDQYF. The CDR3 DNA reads TGTGCCAGCAGCTTGCCCCTTATGATTCACGGCAGGGGCGCAAGGGACCAGTACTTC.

The CDR3 sequence is CASSGAEDRVIYEQYF. The CDR3 DNA reads TGTGCCAGCAGCGGGGCAGAGGACAGGGTAATCTACGAGCAGTACTTC. This chain connects TRBV9 to TRBJ2-7; 8 bases are shared with TRBD1. The junction had 11 bases not matched to a gene; V was cut back by 3 bases and J by 3 bases. The CDR3 runs to 16 residues. CDR1 and CDR2 (germline): SGDLS, YYNGEE.

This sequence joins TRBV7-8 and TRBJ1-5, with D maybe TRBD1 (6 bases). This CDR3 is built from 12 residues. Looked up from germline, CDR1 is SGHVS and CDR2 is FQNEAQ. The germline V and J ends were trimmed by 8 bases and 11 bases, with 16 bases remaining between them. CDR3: CASAPEDRAQHF. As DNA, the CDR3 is TGTGCCAGCGCCCCGGAGGACAGAGCCCAGCATTTT.

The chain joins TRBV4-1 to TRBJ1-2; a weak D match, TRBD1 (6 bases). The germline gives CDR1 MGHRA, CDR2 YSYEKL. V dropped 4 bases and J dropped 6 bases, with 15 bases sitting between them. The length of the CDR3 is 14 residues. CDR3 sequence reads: CASSLIGQQNGYTF. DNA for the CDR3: TGCGCCAGCAGCCTGATAGGACAGCAGAATGGCTACACCTTC.

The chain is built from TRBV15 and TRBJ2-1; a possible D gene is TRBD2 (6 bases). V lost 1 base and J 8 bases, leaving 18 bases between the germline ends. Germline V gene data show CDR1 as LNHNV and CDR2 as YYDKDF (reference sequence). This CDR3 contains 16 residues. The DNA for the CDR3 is TGTGCCACCAGCAGAGGTTCAGGGAGGATGAGCGATGAGCAGTTCTTC. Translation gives CATSRGSGRMSDEQFF.

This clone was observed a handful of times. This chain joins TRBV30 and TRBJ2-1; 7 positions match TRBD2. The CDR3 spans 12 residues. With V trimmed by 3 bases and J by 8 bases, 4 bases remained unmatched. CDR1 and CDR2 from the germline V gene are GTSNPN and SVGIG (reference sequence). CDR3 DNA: TGTGCCTGGAGCCTCCGGGGGGATGAGCAGTTCTTC. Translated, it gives CAWSLRGDEQFF.

CDR3 sequence (DNA): TGTGCCAGCAGCGTAACAGGGGGCCGTAATGAGCAGTTCTTC. It specifies CASSVTGGRNEQFF. The chain has TRBV9 and TRBJ2-1; 9 nucleotides agree with TRBD1. CDR1 SGDLS and CDR2 YYNGEE come from the germline V gene. The CDR3 is 14 amino acids. The ends lost 1 base at V and 7 bases at J; junction bases unmatched: 3.

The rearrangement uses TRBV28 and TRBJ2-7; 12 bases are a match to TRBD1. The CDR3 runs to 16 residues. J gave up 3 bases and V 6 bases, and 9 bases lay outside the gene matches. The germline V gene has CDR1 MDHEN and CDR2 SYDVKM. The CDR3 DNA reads TGTGCCAGCAGCCTCCAGGGGGACAGGGGGCGCTACGAGCAGTACTTC. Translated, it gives CASSLQGDRGRYEQYF. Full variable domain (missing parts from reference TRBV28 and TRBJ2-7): DVKVTQSSRYLVKRTGEKVFLECVQDMDHENMFWYRQDPGLGLRLIYFSYDVKMKEKGDIPEGYSVSREKKERFSLILESASTNQTSMYLCASSLQGDRGRYEQYFGPGTRLTVT.

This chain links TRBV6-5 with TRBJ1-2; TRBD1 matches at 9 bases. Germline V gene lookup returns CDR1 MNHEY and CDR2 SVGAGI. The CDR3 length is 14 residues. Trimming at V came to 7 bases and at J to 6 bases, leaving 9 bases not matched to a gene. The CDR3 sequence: CASTMDRGKDGYTF. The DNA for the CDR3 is TGTGCCAGCACGATGGACAGGGGCAAAGATGGCTACACCTTC.

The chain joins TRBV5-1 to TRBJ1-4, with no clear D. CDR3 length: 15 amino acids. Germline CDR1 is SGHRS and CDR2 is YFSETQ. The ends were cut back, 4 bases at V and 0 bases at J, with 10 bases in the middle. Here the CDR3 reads CASSLNSPTNEKLFF. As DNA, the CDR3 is TGCGCCAGCAGCCTGAACAGCCCAACTAATGAAAAACTGTTTTTT.

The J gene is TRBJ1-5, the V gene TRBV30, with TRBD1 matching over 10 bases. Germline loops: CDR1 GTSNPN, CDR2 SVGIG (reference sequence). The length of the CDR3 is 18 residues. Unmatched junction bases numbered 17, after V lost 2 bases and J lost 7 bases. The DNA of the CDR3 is TGTGCCTGGAGTCCAAAGGACAGGGGGGGATATTTGGGCCAGCCCCAGCATTTT. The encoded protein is CAWSPKDRGGYLGQPQHF. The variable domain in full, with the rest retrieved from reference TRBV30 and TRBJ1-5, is SQTIHQWPATLVQPVGSPLSLECTVEGTSNPNLYWYRQAAGRGLQLLFYSVGIGQISSEVPQNLSASRPQDRQFILSSKKLLLSDSGFYLCAWSPKDRGGYLGQPQHFGDGTRLSIL.